The 27 T cell receptor beta chains below were found in one sample sequenced in a study of T cells in Graves' hyperthyroidism and ophthalmopathy. TCR beta CDR3 sequences were amplified from RNA transcripts. An initial round of RT-PCR targeting the TCR CDR3 relied on the HTBI primer set. TCRdb reprocessed the multiplex PCR reads with MiXCR, giving one entry per CDR3 protein. The sample has under 750,000 distinct CDR3 sequences; roughly a sixth are singletons. The sequencing sample was made of blood. The receptors were sampled from a woman aged 45 to 65 with Graves' hyperthyroidism that later progressed to Graves' ophthalmopathy.

This chain connects TRBV2 to TRBJ1-2; D gene unclear. Germline CDR1 is SNHLY and CDR2 is FYNNEI. V was shortened by 5 bases and J by 2 bases, with 15 bases between the two germline ends. The CDR3 has 15 amino acids. CDR3 region: CASSSRLGGNYGYTF. CDR3 DNA: TGTGCCAGCAGTTCTCGGTTAGGAGGGAACTATGGCTACACCTTC.

The chain uses TRBV9 and TRBJ1-2, with a weak D call TRBD1 (6 bases). In germline, CDR1 is SGDLS, CDR2 YYNGEE. V dropped 2 bases and J dropped 5 bases, with 13 bases sitting between them. This CDR3 region has 14 residues. The CDR3 DNA sequence: TGTGCCAGCAGCGTCATGGACAGCCCATATGGCTACACCTTC. The encoded protein is CASSVMDSPYGYTF.

This clonotype was seen more than once but under ten times. The CDR3 DNA sequence: TGTGCCAGCAGTTGGGCAGGCCAAAACTATGGCTACACCTTC. This codes for CASSWAGQNYGYTF. The V gene is TRBV6-5, the J gene TRBJ1-2; D not resolved. The length of the CDR3 is 14 residues. V shed 4 bases and J shed 2 bases, with 11 bases lying between them. Germline V gene sequence: CDR1 MNHEY, CDR2 SVGAGI.

This clonotype came up many times. The chain carries TRBV3-1 and TRBJ1-1, with a tentative D call TRBD1 (5 bases). This CDR3 contains 13 residues. Germline V gene lookup returns CDR1 LGHDT and CDR2 YNNKEL (reference sequence). Trimming left V 4 bases short and J 11 bases short, with 17 bases between. CDR3 residues: CASSPSGTSQAFF. The DNA of the CDR3 is TGTGCCAGCAGCCCAAGTGGGACGTCCCAGGCTTTCTTT.

The gene calls are TRBV29-1 and TRBJ1-2; the D gene is possibly TRBD1 (5 bases). The CDR3 has 14 amino acids. The germline V and J ends were trimmed by 6 bases and 1 base, with 15 bases remaining between them. CDR1 and CDR2 from the germline V gene are SQVTM and ANQGSEA. In DNA form, the CDR3 reads TGCAGCGTAACCGGGACCACTTTTAACTATGGCTACACCTTC. This translates into CSVTGTTFNYGYTF.

This clonotype has ten or more counts. V is TRBV3-1 and J is TRBJ2-7; possible D gene TRBD2, 6 bases. V shed 6 bases and J shed 7 bases, with 16 bases lying between them. Germline V CDR1 and CDR2: LGHDT, YNNKEL (reference sequence). This CDR3 region has 13 residues. DNA of the CDR3: TGTGCCAGCAGGGGGTACCGGGGGAATGAGCAGTACTTC. It encodes CASRGYRGNEQYF.

This clonotype was counted only a few times. The chain carries TRBV2 and TRBJ2-3, with a weak D call TRBD1 (6 bases). V was trimmed by 0 bases and J by 5 bases, leaving 15 bases between them. CDR1 SNHLY and CDR2 FYNNEI come from the germline V gene. The CDR3 loop spans 16 amino acids. In nucleotides, the CDR3 is TGTGCCAGCAGTGAAGCTACCGGGACAAGTGTAGATACGCAGTATTTT. It yields the protein CASSEATGTSVDTQYF. Combining the CDR3 with reference TRBV2 and TRBJ2-3 gives the whole variable domain EPEVTQTPSHQVTQMGQEVILRCVPISNHLYFYWYRQILGQKVEFLVSFYNNEISEKSEIFDDQFSVERPDGSNFTLKIRSTKLEDSAMYFCASSEATGTSVDTQYFGPGTRLTVL.

At least ten counts were recorded for this clonotype. The chain uses TRBV5-1 and TRBJ2-3; D not resolved. This CDR3 spans 13 amino acids. The V end lost 4 bases, the J end lost 4 bases, and 10 bases lay between the germline ends. The germline V gene has CDR1 SGHRS and CDR2 YFSETQ. The CDR3 sequence: CASSANRADTQYF. DNA for the CDR3: TGCGCCAGCAGCGCCAACAGAGCAGATACGCAGTATTTT. The full variable domain, with the rest looked up from reference TRBV5-1 and TRBJ2-3, is KAGVTQTPRYLIKTRGQQVTLSCSPISGHRSVSWYQQTPGQGLQFLFEYFSETQRNKGNFPGRFSGRQFSNSRSEMNVSTLELGDSALYLCASSANRADTQYFGPGTRLTVL.

This clonotype was detected once. The rearrangement joins TRBV20-1 to TRBJ1-4, with D possibly being TRBD1 (5 bases). Per the germline V gene, CDR1 is DFQATT and CDR2 is SNEGSKA (reference sequence). The CDR3 sequence is 14 residues long. Trimming cost V 4 bases and J 5 bases, with 14 bases left between them. CDR3 bases: TGCAGTGCTACCCTGGGGGGACTAAATGAAAAACTGTTTTTT. The encoded protein is CSATLGGLNEKLFF.

The J gene is TRBJ2-2, the V gene TRBV20-1; D remains ambiguous. In germline, CDR1 is DFQATT, CDR2 SNEGSKA (reference sequence). Trimming stripped 3 bases from V and 3 bases from J, with 8 bases between. This CDR3 is 13 amino acids long. The CDR3 sequence is CSASAVDTGELFF. The CDR3, as DNA: TGCAGTGCTAGCGCGGTCGACACCGGGGAGCTGTTTTTT.

There are many counts of this clonotype. The gene calls are TRBV30 and TRBJ1-2; D is possibly TRBD1 (6 bases). The CDR3 totals 14 residues. Germline V CDR1 and CDR2: GTSNPN, SVGIG (reference sequence). Trimming stripped 0 bases from V and 5 bases from J, with 13 bases between. The DNA for the CDR3 is TGTGCCTGGAGTGTAGGGGGGGGTGGATATGGCTACACCTTC. Translation: CAWSVGGGGYGYTF.

This chain joins TRBV29-1 and TRBJ1-5; 7 nucleotides align to TRBD1. V dropped 7 bases and J dropped 13; count of bases not matched to a gene: 10. The germline V gene has CDR1 SQVTM and CDR2 ANQGSEA. CDR3 length equals 11 residues. The CDR3 DNA follows: TGCAGCGGTATCGGACAGGACGGTCAGCATTTT. It encodes CSGIGQDGQHF.

This clonotype has just a few counts. The rearrangement uses TRBV19 and TRBJ1-5; D might be TRBD1 (6 bases). Germline V gene data show CDR1 as LNHDA and CDR2 as SQIVND (reference sequence). CDR3 size: 17 residues. V lost 4 bases and J lost 7, with 23 bases in between. The DNA for the CDR3 is TGTGCCAGTAGTAAAAACACTCGAGGAGCGGGGGGCCAGCCCCAGCATTTT. Protein: CASSKNTRGAGGQPQHF.

V is TRBV18 and J is TRBJ1-4; tentatively, D is TRBD1 (5 bases). Trimming left V 1 base short and J 6 bases short, with 6 bases between. Per the germline V gene, CDR1 is KGHSH and CDR2 is LQKENI. This CDR3 spans 13 amino acids. The DNA of the CDR3 is TGTGCCAGCTCACCACAGGGACATGAAAAACTGTTTTTT. Its protein product is CASSPQGHEKLFF.

This clonotype was counted many times. The chain recombines TRBV7-8 with TRBJ1-2, with D possibly matching TRBD1 (5 bases). The V gene's germline CDR1 is SGHVS and CDR2 FQNEAQ. The CDR3 spans 15 residues. V lost 5 bases, J lost 5 bases, and 18 bases lay in between. DNA of the CDR3: TGTGCCAGCAGCCGGGTTGACCGCCGGGGGTATGGCTACACCTTC. This encodes CASSRVDRRGYGYTF.

This clonotype showed up just a few times. The genes are TRBV7-8 and TRBJ1-1, with D unclear. V was shortened by 5 bases and J by 6 bases, with 16 bases between the two germline ends. Germline lookup yields CDR1 SGHVS and CDR2 FQNEAQ. This CDR3 spans 14 amino acids. The CDR3 is CASSRANHGPEAFF. The CDR3 DNA sequence: TGTGCCAGCAGCAGAGCCAATCACGGGCCTGAAGCTTTCTTT. The full variable domain, in which reference TRBV7-8 and TRBJ1-1 provide the parts outside the CDR3, is GAGVSQSPRYKVAKRGQDVALRCDPISGHVSLFWYQQALGQGPEFLTYFQNEAQLDKSGLPSDRFFAERPEGSVSTLKIQRTQQEDSAVYLCASSRANHGPEAFFGQGTRLTVV.

The table lists this clonotype with many counts. The chain recombines TRBV12-3 or TRBV12-4 with TRBJ1-5; 7 nucleotides agree with TRBD1. Trimming cost V 0 bases and J 2 bases; bases outside gene matches: 1. The CDR3 extends over 15 amino acids. In DNA form, the CDR3 reads TGTGCCAGCAGTTTAGCAGGGGGCGGCAATCAGCCCCAGCATTTT. Protein: CASSLAGGGNQPQHF.

About this clonotype: At one end, the junction sequence differs from germline, possibly due to a read error. V usage is TRBV9 and J usage is TRBJ2-1; a possible D gene is TRBD1 (5 bases). Germline-derived CDR1 and CDR2 are SGDLS and YYNGEE. The CDR3 is made up of 18 amino acids. The CDR3 DNA follows: TGTGCCAGCAGCCCCTACCCCCAGGGTTCGTCGCCCTACGATGAGCAGTTCTTC. Protein product: CASSPYPQGSSPYDEQFF. Full variable domain (outside the CDR3, taken from reference TRBV9 and TRBJ2-1): DSGVTQTPKHLITATGQRVTLRCSPRSGDLSVYWYQQSLDQGLQFLIQYYNGEERAKGNILERFSAQQFPDLHSELNLSSLELGDSALYFCASSPYPQGSSPYDEQFFGPGTRLTVL.

The rearrangement uses TRBV7-2 and TRBJ2-2, with D perhaps assigned TRBD1 or TRBD2 (5 bases each). There are 14 residues in the CDR3. The V and J ends lost 7 bases and 2 bases respectively, with 11 bases between them. Germline V lookup: CDR1 SGHTA, CDR2 FQGNSA. The CDR3 DNA follows: TGTGCCAGCATCACGGGACCTAACACCGGGGAGCTGTTTTTT. Protein sequence: CASITGPNTGELFF.

The table lists this clonotype with many counts. The genes are TRBV5-6 and TRBJ1-1; 7 bases are a match to TRBD1. Trimming cost V 0 bases and J 1 base; bases outside gene matches: 6. The length of the CDR3 is 16 residues. Germline V CDR1 and CDR2: SGHDT, YYEEEE. In DNA, the CDR3 is TGTGCCAGCAGCTTGGGGACAGGTAAGCCGAACACTGAAGCTTTCTTT. It specifies CASSLGTGKPNTEAFF. The full variable domain, with the rest looked up from reference TRBV5-6 and TRBJ1-1, is DAGVTQSPTHLIKTRGQQVTLRCSPKSGHDTVSWYQQALGQGPQFIFQYYEEEERQRGNFPDRFSGHQFPNYSSELNVNALLLGDSALYLCASSLGTGKPNTEAFFGQGTRLTVV.

The sample holds many counts of this clonotype. V usage is TRBV20-1 and J usage is TRBJ2-3, with 9 bases fitting TRBD1. This CDR3 spans 15 amino acids. Germline V gene data show CDR1 as DFQATT and CDR2 as SNEGSKA (reference sequence). V lost 5 bases and J lost 1; bases outside the gene matches: 7. CDR3 in amino acids: CSARIRDRGTDTQYF. CDR3 DNA: TGCAGTGCTCGGATACGGGACAGGGGCACAGATACGCAGTATTTT.

The table lists this clonotype with a few counts. The J gene is TRBJ1-2, the V gene TRBV5-1; D not resolved. V lost 0 bases to trimming and J lost 8 bases, with 11 bases between them. Germline-derived CDR1 and CDR2 are SGHRS and YFSETQ. This CDR3 is 13 amino acids long. The CDR3 DNA reads TGCGCCAGCAGCTTGGGGCGGCCCAAGGGCTACACCTTC. Its protein product is CASSLGRPKGYTF.

This clonotype turned up a few times. This chain uses TRBV20-1 with TRBJ1-5; D is undetermined. Germline assignment: CDR1 DFQATT and CDR2 SNEGSKA (reference sequence). The CDR3 is made up of 15 amino acids. V was clipped by 8 bases and J by 6 bases, with 23 bases between them. CDR3 DNA sequence: TGCAGTATCAACGGGCCCGCCAAAAGTGGTCAGCCCCAGCATTTT. It is translated as CSINGPAKSGQPQHF.

The chain recombines TRBV3-1 with TRBJ2-5; D may match TRBD1 or TRBD2 (6 bases each). Trimming pared 2 bases from V and 4 bases from J, leaving 14 bases between. The CDR3 covers 15 residues. The germline gives CDR1 LGHDT, CDR2 YNNKEL (reference sequence). The CDR3 is CASSQPDRRGETQYF. The DNA for the CDR3 is TGTGCCAGCAGCCAACCAGACAGGCGGGGAGAGACCCAGTACTTC.

The gene calls are TRBV19 and TRBJ1-1, with 9 bases fitting TRBD1. The CDR3 extends over 16 amino acids. The ends lost 8 bases at V and 3 bases at J; junction bases unmatched: 13. The germline gives CDR1 LNHDA, CDR2 SQIVND (reference sequence). The CDR3 nucleotides read TGTGCCAGTGGACAGGGGCCCTCGAGAGTCCACACTGAAGCTTTCTTT. Its translation: CASGQGPSRVHTEAFF.

This clonotype was seen at least ten times. The chain is built from TRBV29-1 and TRBJ2-1, with 8 bases identical to TRBD2. V was pared by 8 bases and J by 8 bases, with 20 bases of the junction left unmatched. The CDR3 loop spans 16 amino acids. In germline, CDR1 is SQVTM, CDR2 ANQGSEA. The CDR3 protein is CSTGGLAGYLLYEQFF. CDR3 coding DNA: TGCAGCACTGGAGGGCTAGCGGGCTACCTTTTGTATGAGCAGTTCTTC.

The chain links TRBV12-3 or TRBV12-4 to TRBJ1-1, with TRBD1 as a possible D gene (6 bases). This CDR3 comprises 14 residues. Trimming took 6 bases from V and 0 from J, leaving 11 bases between them. CDR3 DNA sequence: TGTGCCAGCAGAGCCCAGGGGATGAACACTGAAGCTTTCTTT. It yields the protein CASRAQGMNTEAFF.